The present T cell receptor (beta chain) was sequenced within a study of T cell responses to AZD1222 COVID-19 vaccine. Only in-frame clones appear in the TCRdb table, and some are missing; sequencing was by immunoSEQ multiplex PCR. The table has about 140,000 clones, around 88% seen once. The CDR3 spans 12 residues. V lost 3 bases and J lost 6, with 8 bases in between. Germline CDR1 DFQATT, CDR2 SNEGSKA (reference sequence). A word on this clone: Its cognate antigen is unknown.

General study points: Per reports, nearly half of all spike-specific TCRs target regions that are unmutated in variants. The donor group comprised mostly white British people and more females; the analysis possibly underestimated clonal diversity. There were vaccine-associated CD4 TCRs across spike, dominant at 160-218 and 743-854. Repertoire sampling happened only post peak T cell response.

The genes are TRBV20-1 and TRBJ1-4, with no clear D. This specimen consisted of peripheral blood, obtained on day 0 of AZD1222 vaccination. The TCR was taken from an adult in good health. The CDR3 DNA follows: TGCAGTGCTAGTGCCAGTTATGAAAAACTGTTTTTT. This codes for CSASASYEKLFF.